The next 12 T cell receptor beta chains were all read from a single sample in a study of Graves' ophthalmopathy and Graves' hyperthyroidism. TCR beta CDR3 regions were amplified from RNA transcripts. First-round RT-PCR with HTBI primers preceded a second-round multiplex PCR. TCRdb reprocessed the multiplex PCR reads with MiXCR, giving one entry per CDR3 protein. The sample records hundreds of thousands of distinct CDR3 sequences, 22% being singletons. Sequenced input: peripheral blood. The receptors shown here come from a woman under 30 with stable Graves' hyperthyroidism. Some clones in this sample may be carry-over from other donors' samples.

In its sample, this clonotype was seen many times. The chain uses TRBV2 and TRBJ1-5, with D tentatively TRBD1 (6 bases). Per the germline V gene, CDR1 is SNHLY and CDR2 is FYNNEI. The ends were cut back, 5 bases at V and 4 bases at J, with 12 bases in the middle. This CDR3 is built from 14 residues. The CDR3 region is CASSSPGANQPQHF. In nucleotides, the CDR3 is TGTGCCAGCAGTTCACCAGGGGCTAATCAGCCCCAGCATTTT.

This clonotype was observed at least ten times. This sequence joins TRBV7-9 and TRBJ1-1; D is unclear. Germline CDR1 and CDR2: SEHNR and FQNEAQ (reference sequence). The V gene lost 6 bases and the J gene lost 1 base, with 6 bases spanning the gap. The CDR3 is 12 residues long. CDR3: CASRSTNTEAFF. As DNA, the CDR3 is TGTGCCAGCAGATCTACGAACACTGAAGCTTTCTTT.

This clonotype was seen just once. CDR3 amino acids: CASSLDRTGKNTEAFF. The CDR3 coding sequence is TGCGCCAGCAGCTTGGATAGAACAGGAAAGAACACTGAAGCTTTCTTT. This chain joins TRBV5-1 and TRBJ1-1; D is possibly TRBD1 (5 bases). The CDR3 has 16 amino acids. V was clipped by 0 bases and J by 1 base, with 13 bases between them. From germline, CDR1 is SGHRS and CDR2 YFSETQ.

The CDR3 DNA sequence: TGTGCCACCGGGACACCGGGCACCGGGGAGCTGTTTTTT. Its protein is CATGTPGTGELFF. The V call is TRBV19, the J call TRBJ2-2; a weak D match, TRBD1 (6 bases). From germline, CDR1 is LNHDA and CDR2 SQIVND (reference sequence). V was cut by 10 bases and J by 4 bases, with 13 bases left in between. This CDR3 contains 13 residues.

In this sample, this clonotype turned up a few times. The chain carries TRBV2 and TRBJ1-2; tentative D call: TRBD1 (6 bases). Germline V CDR1 and CDR2: SNHLY, FYNNEI. V was clipped by 3 bases and J by 6 bases, with 17 bases between them. CDR3 length: 15 amino acids. CDR3 bases: TGTGCCAGCAGTGAGGGGAGACAGGCCGTAAATGGCTACACCTTC. Protein product: CASSEGRQAVNGYTF.

This clonotype was recorded many times. The chain joins TRBV11-2 to TRBJ2-5; D is perhaps TRBD1 or TRBD2 (5 bases each). Deletions cut 5 bases from V and 1 base from J, with 11 bases between. Germline CDR1 and CDR2: SGHAT and FQNNGV. The CDR3 totals 14 residues. CDR3 sequence: CASSNWGTQETQYF. The CDR3 DNA is TGTGCCAGCAGCAATTGGGGGACCCAAGAGACCCAGTACTTC.

This clonotype was counted many times. The chain combines TRBV12-3 or TRBV12-4 with TRBJ1-5; no clear D gene. V lost 8 bases and J lost 2, with 19 bases in between. This CDR3 region has 16 residues. The CDR3 here is CASALGSGWGNQPQHF. The CDR3 DNA reads TGTGCCAGCGCTCTGGGATCGGGGTGGGGCAATCAGCCCCAGCATTTT.

This clonotype was counted ten times or more. This rearrangement joins TRBV7-3 to TRBJ1-1; D unresolved. The CDR3 is made up of 14 amino acids. Deletions cut 2 bases from V and 3 bases from J, with 10 bases between. Germline-derived CDR1 and CDR2 are SGHTA and FQGTGA. CDR3 protein: CASSLLGLDTEAFF. In nucleotides, the CDR3 is TGTGCCAGCAGCTTACTCGGGTTGGACACTGAAGCTTTCTTT.

The J gene is TRBJ1-1, the V gene TRBV18, with TRBD1 identical over 9 bases. Germline V lookup: CDR1 KGHSH, CDR2 LQKENI. Losses at the gene ends were 5 bases for V and 6 bases for J; bases not matched to a gene: 1. This CDR3 contains 12 residues. The CDR3 protein is CASSGTGPEAFF. DNA for the CDR3: TGTGCCAGCTCAGGGACAGGGCCTGAAGCTTTCTTT.

V gene TRBV6-1 combines with J gene TRBJ2-1, with 11 bases aligning to TRBD2. Trimming cost V 5 bases and J 8 bases; bases outside gene matches: 5. This CDR3 comprises 14 residues. Germline CDR1 reads MNHNS; CDR2 reads SASEGT. CDR3 sequence (DNA): TGTGCCAGCAGTCGGACTAGCGGGTATCATGAGCAGTTCTTC. Translating it yields CASSRTSGYHEQFF.

This clonotype was recorded a few times. One base away lies a much larger clone, so this may be a sequencing read error. The chain joins TRBV5-6 to TRBJ1-1, with 9 nucleotides matching TRBD1. The CDR3 has 15 residues. The germline CDR1 and CDR2 sequences are SGHDT and YYEEEE. The CDR3 loop is CASSLMGQGTTEACF. CDR3 nucleotides: TGTGCCAGCAGCTTGATGGGACAGGGCACCACTGAAGCTTGCTTT.

This clonotype turned up a few times. The CDR3 bases are TGTGCCAGCAGTAAGGGACTAGCGGGGGCGGTCTACGAGCAGTACTTC. It translates to CASSKGLAGAVYEQYF. The gene calls are TRBV6-1 and TRBJ2-7; TRBD2 aligns across 14 bases. The J segment lost 3 bases and the V segment lost 5 bases, leaving 6 bases of the junction unmatched. Germline V gives CDR1 MNHNS, CDR2 SASEGT. The CDR3 consists of 16 residues.